This T cell receptor beta chain is drawn from a study of T cells after yellow fever vaccination. Study results and caveats: At around 96% for CD4 and approximately 88% for CD8, most primary-vaccination clones showed up again after the booster. Contamination of FACS-sorted repertoires by abundant clonotypes from the bulk population could occur.

Template switching with 5'RACE generated the TCR cDNA and added a universal primer site and UMIs. TCRdb ran MiXCR on the 5' RACE reads and lists one entry per CDR3 protein. Of around 310,000 distinct CDR3 sequences listed, 4% are singletons. CDR1 SGHAT and CDR2 FQNNGV come from the germline V gene. V was shortened by 4 bases and J by 5 bases, with 23 bases between the two germline ends. The CDR3 is 17 amino acids. This clonotype was observed a few times. The antigen is unknown. The chain uses TRBV11-2 and TRBJ2-5; tentatively, D is TRBD2 (6 bases). The sequencing used PBMCs, collected 5 days after the yellow fever booster vaccination. The TCR was taken from a man younger than 35 who received the YFV17D yellow fever vaccine. The CDR3 reads CASSSLRLVGGLETQYF. In DNA, the CDR3 is TGTGCCAGCAGCTCACTCCGACTAGTTGGTGGGCTCGAGACCCAGTACTTC.